These 8 T cell receptor beta chains were sequenced from one sample in a study of cytomegalovirus exposure and HLA in healthy donors (dated by TCRdb to 2017 to 2019). To prepare the library, the immunoSEQ multiplex PCR assay was applied. For the multiplex PCR, a mixture combining 60 forward primers for TCR Vbeta segments and 13 reverse primers for TCR Jbeta segments was used. TCRdb re-hosts the immuneACCESS table, in-frame sequences only. Its copies lack some clones; in the studies checked, an unresolved V gene accounts for under half of them, and the cause for the rest is not known. The sample has a few hundred thousand clones on record, more than 60% of them singletons. The ten largest clones capture roughly 0.22% of the sample. The sequencing sample was made of PBMCs. Every receptor here comes from a girl aged 2-9 years in good health and CMV-seronegative.

V is TRBV18 and J is TRBJ2-5; 8 nucleotides agree with TRBD2. Germline trimming cut 0 bases from V and 5 bases from J; bases unmatched to any gene: 5. This CDR3 is built from 15 residues. Germline CDR1 reads KGHSH; CDR2 reads LQKENI. CDR3 sequence (DNA): TGTGCCAGCTCACCACCGGGACTAGGAGGCGAGACCCAGTACTTC. Translating it yields CASSPPGLGGETQYF.

The rearrangement uses TRBV5-6 and TRBJ1-1; 7 positions agree with TRBD1. After removal of 1 base from V and 4 bases from J, the junction contained 4 bases not matched to a gene. This CDR3 region has 14 residues. Germline V lookup: CDR1 SGHDT, CDR2 YYEEEE. CDR3 nucleotide sequence: TGTGCCAGCAGCTTGAGGGGGCTCGTCACTGAAGCTTTCTTT. Its translation: CASSLRGLVTEAFF.

This chain connects TRBV30 to TRBJ2-6; 7 positions match TRBD1. The J segment lost 2 bases and the V segment lost 8 bases, leaving 12 bases of the junction unmatched. CDR1 GTSNPN and CDR2 SVGIG come from the germline V gene (reference sequence). The CDR3 extends over 16 amino acids. The CDR3 DNA is TGTGCCGGAAGGGACAGATGGGTTCCTGGGGCCAACGTCCTGACTTTC. Translation: CAGRDRWVPGANVLTF. The variable domain in full, with the rest retrieved from reference TRBV30 and TRBJ2-6, is SQTIHQWPATLVQPVGSPLSLECTVEGTSNPNLYWYRQAAGRGLQLLFYSVGIGQISSEVPQNLSASRPQDRQFILSSKKLLLSDSGFYLCAGRDRWVPGANVLTFGAGSRLTVL.

Comments on this clone: Other DNA sequences in this sample translate to the same CDR3. The genes are TRBV9 and TRBJ2-2, with 8 positions matching TRBD1. The CDR3 has 15 amino acids. Germline V gives CDR1 SGDLS, CDR2 YYNGEE. With 0 bases clipped from V and 5 bases from J, the junction kept 3 bases outside the gene matches. CDR3 loop: CASSVGQGATGELFF. CDR3 bases: TGTGCCAGCAGCGTAGGGCAGGGGGCGACCGGGGAGCTGTTTTTT.

This chain links TRBV5-4 with TRBJ2-1, with TRBD2 identical over 9 bases. This CDR3 is built from 16 residues. Germline V gives CDR1 SGHNT, CDR2 YYREEE (reference sequence). The trim removed 2 bases at V and 6 bases at J, leaving 9 bases unmatched. This chain's CDR3 is CASSFIWAGGSNEQFF. The CDR3 DNA reads TGTGCCAGCAGCTTTATTTGGGCGGGAGGGAGCAATGAGCAGTTCTTC.

The rearrangement uses TRBV6-1 and TRBJ2-5; D is perhaps TRBD1 (6 bases). The end of the DNA is better explained by TRBJ2-7, so the J call may be wrong. Germline-derived CDR1 and CDR2 are MNHNS and SASEGT. The CDR3 runs 15 residues. The CDR3, as DNA: TGTGCCAGCACTATCCCCCAGGGGCGGCCCCTCGAGCAGTACTTC. Translated, it gives CASTIPQGRPLEQYF.

The V gene is TRBV7-7, the J gene TRBJ2-1, with D perhaps TRBD2 (6 bases). The CDR3 totals 15 residues. V gave up 1 base and J gave up 9 bases, with 16 bases separating them. Germline assignment: CDR1 SSHAT and CDR2 FNYEAQ (reference sequence). The CDR3 nucleotides read TGTGCCAGCAGCTTAGACGGCGGGGAATTTAGTGAGCAGTTCTTC. It specifies CASSLDGGEFSEQFF.

This chain's CDR3 is CSAIATGKYGYTF. CDR3 DNA sequence: TGCAGCGCGATAGCGACAGGGAAATATGGCTACACCTTC. The rearrangement links TRBV29-1 to TRBJ1-2, with 7 bases that match TRBD1. Germline trimming cut 7 bases from V and 5 bases from J; bases unmatched to any gene: 10. Germline lookup yields CDR1 SQVTM and CDR2 ANQGSEA. The CDR3 is 13 amino acids.